This T cell receptor beta chain comes out of a study of human T cells and chemical hapten exposure. Study as a whole: Throughout the approximately 24-week study, diphenylcyclopropenone was applied weekly to the patients' scalps.

Trimming took off 0 bases at V and 0 bases at J, with 11 bases between the two ends. Germline values: CDR1 KGHSH, CDR2 LQKENI. The CDR3 contains 16 residues. During construction of the library, unique molecular identifiers were attached to individual cDNA molecules for quantitative, reproducible TCR counting. TCRdb re-derived calls from the RACE reads in MiXCR, one entry per CDR3 protein. Among under 60,000 distinct CDR3 sequences listed, approximately 9.9% were seen once. This clonotype was detected only a few times. The antigen is not known. Time point of the sample: patch test 1, 2 weeks after DPC sensitization. The treatment denotes: therapeutic diphenylcyclopropenone sensitization with weekly scalp DPC. From whole blood left unfractionated, total RNA was extracted. Patch tests were applied only after blood draws. Study results and limitations: Correlating positively with patch test score were the PT1 expanded TCR counts.

The sequencing used whole blood, collected in connection with sensitization to the hapten diphenylcyclopropenone (DPC). The origin of this receptor is a middle-aged woman with alopecia areata. Some clones in this sample may be carry-over from other donors' samples. V and J are TRBV18 and TRBJ1-1; a weak D match, TRBD1 (5 bases). The CDR3 nucleotides read TGTGCCAGCTCACCACCCCGGTCAGGGCTGAACACTGAAGCTTTCTTT. Protein: CASSPPRSGLNTEAFF.